This TCR beta chain was sequenced for a study of control samples from healthy donors and cancer patients. Here immunoSEQ multiplex PCR was the method, and the copy in TCRdb shows in-frame clones only, minus some. The repertoire has approximately 100,000 clones, around nine tenths of them found once; the top ten carry 17%. CDR1 and CDR2 from the germline V gene are LGHNT and FRNRAP. The V end was cut by 6 bases, the J end by 1 base, with 12 bases between. CDR3 length: 14 residues. Source material: blood. This clonotype originated in a woman between 45 and 60 years old in good health. The rearrangement links TRBV12-5 to TRBJ1-2, with D tentatively TRBD1 (5 bases). CDR3 residues: CASGGRGRNYGYTF. Written as DNA, the CDR3 is TGTGCTAGTGGGGGGCGAGGGCGTAACTATGGCTACACCTTC.